Detailed here is one T cell receptor (beta chain). The protocol was immunoSEQ multiplex PCR, while the TCRdb copy is restricted to in-frame clones and leaves out a portion. Seen here are 30,000 or so clones, approximately 95% observed once, and the top ten hold approximately 6.6%. This specimen comes from a study of control samples from healthy donors and cancer patients. V lost 5 bases, J lost 6 bases, and 10 bases lay in between. Germline loops: CDR1 SQVTM, CDR2 ANQGSEA. The CDR3 is 12 residues long. The specimen was blood. The chain uses TRBV29-1 and TRBJ1-4; tentative D call: TRBD1 (5 bases). The TCR comes from a man in his fifties or sixties in good health. CDR3 in amino acids: CSVQGSYEKLFF. In DNA, the CDR3 is TGCAGCGTTCAGGGAAGCTATGAAAAACTGTTTTTT.